The TCR beta chain described here comes from a study of technical replicates of blood from several donors (dated by TCRdb to about 2017). Library method: the immunoSEQ multiplex PCR assay. Entries here come from immuneACCESS through TCRdb and include only in-frame sequences with V and J called. Some clones fail to appear in such tables; in the studies checked, an unresolved V gene covers under half of the shortfall, and the cause of the remainder is unknown. A total of approximately 90,000 clones appear in this sample, 95% of them only once. Of the sample, around 0.26% falls within the top ten clones. With respect to this clone: Its antigen is currently not known. The input lacks base qualities; no much larger clone sits a single base away.

From V the trimming removes 4 bases and from J it removes 5 bases, while the gene matches leave 3 bases of the junction unaccounted for. CDR1 and CDR2 are read off the germline V gene as SGHDT and YYEEEE. Including the terminal cysteine and phenylalanine, the CDR3 comprises 15 residues. Only CDR3 DNA is held: 45 bases, read in frame from base 1. The sequencing sample was made of T cells isolated from PBMCs. This receptor was obtained from a human donor in good health. Here the chain combines TRBV5-6 and TRBJ1-4, with 12 middle bases fitting TRBD1. CDR3 reads: CASSGGTGGNEKLFF. The bases are TGTGCCAGCAGCGGCGGGACAGGGGGCAATGAAAAACTGTTTTTT.